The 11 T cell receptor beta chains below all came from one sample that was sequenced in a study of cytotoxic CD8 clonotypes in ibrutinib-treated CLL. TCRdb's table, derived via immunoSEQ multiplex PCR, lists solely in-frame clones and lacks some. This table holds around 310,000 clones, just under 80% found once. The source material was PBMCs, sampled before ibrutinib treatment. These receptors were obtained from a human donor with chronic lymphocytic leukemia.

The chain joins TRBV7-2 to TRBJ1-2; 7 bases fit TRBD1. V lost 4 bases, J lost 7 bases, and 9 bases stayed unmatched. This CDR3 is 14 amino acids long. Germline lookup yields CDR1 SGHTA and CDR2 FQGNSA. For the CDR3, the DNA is TGTGCCAGCAGCTCATTCACAGGGGTGGGTGGCTACACCTTC. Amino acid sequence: CASSSFTGVGGYTF.

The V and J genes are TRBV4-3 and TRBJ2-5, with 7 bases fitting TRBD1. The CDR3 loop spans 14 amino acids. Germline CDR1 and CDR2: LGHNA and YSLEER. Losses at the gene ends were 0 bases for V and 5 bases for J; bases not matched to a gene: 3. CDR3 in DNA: TGCGCCAGCAGCCAAGATACAGGGGTGGAGACCCAGTACTTC. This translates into CASSQDTGVETQYF.

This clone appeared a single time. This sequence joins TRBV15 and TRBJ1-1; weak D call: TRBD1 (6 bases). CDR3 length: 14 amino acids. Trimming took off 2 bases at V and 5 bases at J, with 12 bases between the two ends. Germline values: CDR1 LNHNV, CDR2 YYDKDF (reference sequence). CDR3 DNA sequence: TGTGCCACCAGCAGAACAGGGAGTTGGACTGAAGCTTTCTTT. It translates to CATSRTGSWTEAFF.

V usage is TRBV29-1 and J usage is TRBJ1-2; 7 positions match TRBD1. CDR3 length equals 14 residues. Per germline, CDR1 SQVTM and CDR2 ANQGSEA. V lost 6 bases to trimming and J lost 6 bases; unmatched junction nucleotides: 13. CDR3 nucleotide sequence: TGCAGCGTCGGGAGACAGGGTTCGTTAAATGGCTACACCTTC. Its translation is CSVGRQGSLNGYTF.

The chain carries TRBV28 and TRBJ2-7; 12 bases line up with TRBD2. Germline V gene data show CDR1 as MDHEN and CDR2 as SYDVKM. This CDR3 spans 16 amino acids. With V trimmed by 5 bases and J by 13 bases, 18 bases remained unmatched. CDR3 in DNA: TGTGCCAGCAGTCTCTATAGGGCTAGCGGGAGGGCTCTCCTATACTTC. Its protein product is CASSLYRASGRALLYF. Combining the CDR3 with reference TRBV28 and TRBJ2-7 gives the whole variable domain DVKVTQSSRYLVKRTGEKVFLECVQDMDHENMFWYRQDPGLGLRLIYFSYDVKMKEKGDIPEGYSVSREKKERFSLILESASTNQTSMYLCASSLYRASGRALLYFGPGTRLTVT.

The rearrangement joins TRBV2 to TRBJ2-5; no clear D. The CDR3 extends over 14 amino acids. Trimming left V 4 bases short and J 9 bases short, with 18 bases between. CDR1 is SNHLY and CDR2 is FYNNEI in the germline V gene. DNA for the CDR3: TGTGCCAGCAGTGCAGATGGTCAGCCCAAGCCCCAGTACTTC. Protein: CASSADGQPKPQYF.

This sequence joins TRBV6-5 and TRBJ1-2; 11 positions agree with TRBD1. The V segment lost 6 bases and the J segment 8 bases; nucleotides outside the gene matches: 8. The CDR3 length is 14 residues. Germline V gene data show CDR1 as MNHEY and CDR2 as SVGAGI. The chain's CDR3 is CASRGTGGEFGYTF. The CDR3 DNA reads TGTGCCAGCAGGGGGACAGGGGGAGAATTCGGCTACACCTTC.

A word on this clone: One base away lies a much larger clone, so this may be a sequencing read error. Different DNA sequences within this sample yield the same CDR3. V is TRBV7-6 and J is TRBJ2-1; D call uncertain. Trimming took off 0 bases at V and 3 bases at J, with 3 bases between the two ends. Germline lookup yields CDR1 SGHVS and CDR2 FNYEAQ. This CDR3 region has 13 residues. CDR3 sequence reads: CASSLAVYNEQFF. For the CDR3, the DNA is TGTGCCAGCAGCTTAGCGGTCTACAATGAGCAGTTCTTC.

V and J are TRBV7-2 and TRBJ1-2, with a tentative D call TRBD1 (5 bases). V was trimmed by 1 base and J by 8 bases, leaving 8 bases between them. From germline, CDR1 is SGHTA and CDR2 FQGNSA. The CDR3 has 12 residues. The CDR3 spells CASSLGRVGYTF. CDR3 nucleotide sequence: TGTGCCAGCAGCTTAGGCAGGGTCGGCTACACCTTC.

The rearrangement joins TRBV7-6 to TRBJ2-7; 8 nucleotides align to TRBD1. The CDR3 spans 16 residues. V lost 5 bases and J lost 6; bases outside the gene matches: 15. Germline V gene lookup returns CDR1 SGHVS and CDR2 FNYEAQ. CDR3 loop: CASSQPDRGDSLEQYF. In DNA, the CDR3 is TGTGCCAGCAGCCAACCCGACAGGGGCGACAGCCTCGAGCAGTACTTC.

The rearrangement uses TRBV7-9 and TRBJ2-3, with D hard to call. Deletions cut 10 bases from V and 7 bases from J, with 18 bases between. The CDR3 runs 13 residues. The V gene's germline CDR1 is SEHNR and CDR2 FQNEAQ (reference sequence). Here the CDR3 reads CATPGVLGHTQYF. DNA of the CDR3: TGTGCCACCCCGGGTGTCTTAGGGCATACGCAGTATTTT.